One and the same sample provided the 26 T cell receptor beta chains below, sequenced in a study of blood T cell repertoires in COVID-19. The assay was immunoSEQ multiplex PCR, and TCRdb's table has in-frame clones only and misses some. The table records about 440,000 clones, nearly 90% of them present only once. The sample taken for sequencing was PBMCs or T cells enriched from blood (not recorded which). The receptors come from a woman aged 18-29 years with acute COVID-19.

The V call is TRBV4-3, the J call TRBJ1-1; D perhaps matches TRBD1 (6 bases). V was pared by 1 base and J by 5 bases, with 11 bases between. CDR3 length equals 14 residues. The V gene's germline CDR1 is LGHNA and CDR2 YSLEER. The CDR3 sequence: CASSQAGVQTEAFF. The DNA of the CDR3 is TGCGCCAGCAGCCAAGCAGGGGTTCAGACTGAAGCTTTCTTT.

The rearrangement uses TRBV21-1 and TRBJ2-7; the D call of TRBD2 is as the table states it, not checked on the DNA. TRBV21-1 is an annotated pseudogene. The CDR3 covers 13 residues. The CDR3 nucleotides are TGTGCCAGCAGCAAAGAGGAGGGCCACGAGCAGTACTTC. This translates into CASSKEEGHEQYF.

The V gene is TRBV9, the J gene TRBJ2-1; no clear D. Deletions cut 0 bases from V and 5 bases from J, with 15 bases between. The CDR3 sequence is 16 residues long. CDR1 SGDLS and CDR2 YYNGEE come from the germline V gene. Here the CDR3 DNA reads TGTGCCAGCAGCGTAGATTTTAGTGCACTACACAATGAGCAGTTCTTC. Translating gives CASSVDFSALHNEQFF.

The chain carries TRBV27 and TRBJ1-1; D not certain. With 7 bases removed from V and 0 bases from J, the gap between germline ends came to 12 bases. The length of the CDR3 is 14 residues. Germline V gene data show CDR1 as MNHEY and CDR2 as SMNVEV (reference sequence). CDR3 protein: CASTRGSMNTEAFF. CDR3 DNA sequence: TGTGCCAGCACCCGGGGAAGCATGAACACTGAAGCTTTCTTT.

Turning to this clone: Other nucleotide sequences in the sample specify the same CDR3. The chain has TRBV10-3 and TRBJ1-1; a weak D match, TRBD1 (6 bases). This CDR3 is built from 13 residues. Trimming took off 4 bases at V and 1 base at J, with 7 bases between the two ends. Germline CDR1 reads ENHRY; CDR2 reads SYGVKD. Written as DNA, the CDR3 is TGTGCCATCAGTGGGACAGAGAACACTGAAGCTTTCTTT. Residues: CAISGTENTEAFF.

The chain is built from TRBV18 and TRBJ1-2, with D unclear. The V and J ends lost 6 bases and 2 bases respectively, with 13 bases between them. The CDR3 is made up of 14 amino acids. Germline lookup yields CDR1 KGHSH and CDR2 LQKENI. The DNA of the CDR3 is TGTGCCAGCTCTCCCCTTGAAGCAAACTATGGCTACACCTTC. It translates to CASSPLEANYGYTF.

V usage is TRBV19 and J usage is TRBJ2-7; 12 bases map to TRBD1. The ends lost 3 bases at V and 9 bases at J; junction bases unmatched: 9. The CDR3 is 15 amino acids. From germline, CDR1 is LNHDA and CDR2 SQIVND (reference sequence). This CDR3 is CASSMGTGGSSGQYF. The CDR3, as DNA: TGTGCCAGTAGTATGGGGACAGGGGGCTCCTCGGGGCAGTACTTC. The whole variable domain, remainder taken from reference TRBV19 and TRBJ2-7, is DGGITQSPKYLFRKEGQNVTLSCEQNLNHDAMYWYRQDPGQGLRLIYYSQIVNDFQKGDIAEGYSVSREKKESFPLTVTSAQKNPTAFYLCASSMGTGGSSGQYFGPGTRLTVT.

The chain is built from TRBV12-5 and TRBJ1-6; 8 bases map to TRBD1. The CDR3 is 14 amino acids. Germline CDR1 reads LGHNT; CDR2 reads FRNRAP. With 4 bases clipped from V and 10 bases from J, the junction kept 6 bases outside the gene matches. CDR3 nucleotides: TGTGCTAGTGGTTCGACAGGGGCGGCGTCACCCCTCCACTTT. Translation: CASGSTGAASPLHF.

The chain combines TRBV6-2 or TRBV6-3 with TRBJ2-1; 10 bases align to TRBD2. This CDR3 spans 17 amino acids. Trimming removed 5 bases from V and 10 bases from J; junction bases left unmatched: 17. Germline V gene data show CDR1 as MNHEY and CDR2 as SVGEGT. This CDR3 reads CASSHPLGSGRAQEQFF. The CDR3 coding sequence is TGTGCCAGCAGTCACCCTTTAGGAAGCGGGAGGGCTCAGGAGCAGTTCTTC.

This chain connects TRBV9 to TRBJ2-2; tentative D call: TRBD1 (5 bases). The germline V gene encodes CDR1 SGDLS and CDR2 YYNGEE. This CDR3 spans 13 amino acids. V lost 3 bases to trimming and J lost 6 bases, with 9 bases between them. CDR3 DNA: TGTGCCAGCAGCGGGCAGGGTGCCGGGGAGCTGTTTTTT. Translating it yields CASSGQGAGELFF.

The chain links TRBV9 to TRBJ1-4; perhaps TRBD1 as D (5 bases). Germline assignment: CDR1 SGDLS and CDR2 YYNGEE. The CDR3 consists of 13 residues. Trimming removed 4 bases at V and 8 bases at J, with 12 bases between. The CDR3 nucleotides are TGTGCCAGCAGCCCACGGGGGGAAGAAAAACTGTTTTTT. Translated: CASSPRGEEKLFF.

V gene TRBV7-2 combines with J gene TRBJ2-1, with a possible D match to TRBD1 (5 bases). The CDR3 is 16 residues long. The V gene lost 4 bases and the J gene lost 4 bases, with 17 bases spanning the gap. From germline, CDR1 is SGHTA and CDR2 FQGNSA. In DNA, the CDR3 is TGTGCCAGCAGCTGGGGCAACCAAAGCCCTTACAATGAGCAGTTCTTC. Translating gives CASSWGNQSPYNEQFF.

The chain is built from TRBV9 and TRBJ2-5, with a tentative D call TRBD2 (6 bases). V was clipped by 7 bases and J by 1 base, with 17 bases between them. The CDR3 length is 15 residues. Germline V lookup: CDR1 SGDLS, CDR2 YYNGEE. The CDR3 loop reads CASSTSGTPQETQYF. CDR3 sequence (DNA): TGTGCCAGCTCAACGTCCGGGACTCCCCAAGAGACCCAGTACTTC.

V gene TRBV18 combines with J gene TRBJ2-7; TRBD2 might be the D (5 bases). The V end lost 2 bases, the J end lost 0 bases, and 14 bases lay between the germline ends. The CDR3 runs 16 residues. Germline V CDR1 and CDR2: KGHSH, LQKENI. CDR3 DNA sequence: TGTGCCAGCTCACCAGGATCGGGGTCAAGCTCCTACGAGCAGTACTTC. It is translated as CASSPGSGSSSYEQYF.

J is TRBJ2-7 and V is TRBV7-2, with 9 bases aligning to TRBD1. This CDR3 comprises 16 residues. The V and J ends lost 0 bases and 5 bases, in that order; junction bases with no gene match: 8. Germline CDR1 reads SGHTA; CDR2 reads FQGNSA. CDR3 coding DNA: TGTGCCAGCAGCTTAGCGCTAGGACAGGGGATCGACGAGCAGTACTTC. Its protein is CASSLALGQGIDEQYF.

The rearrangement joins TRBV11-2 to TRBJ1-4; TRBD1 agrees at 9 bases. V lost 3 bases and J lost 1; bases outside the gene matches: 3. The CDR3 length is 16 residues. Germline CDR1 and CDR2: SGHAT and FQNNGV. The CDR3 protein is CASSFVTGGTNEKLFF. In DNA form, the CDR3 reads TGTGCCAGCAGCTTCGTGACAGGGGGAACTAATGAAAAACTGTTTTTT. Full variable domain (missing parts from reference TRBV11-2 and TRBJ1-4): EAGVAQSPRYKIIEKRQSVAFWCNPISGHATLYWYQQILGQGPKLLIQFQNNGVVDDSQLPKDRFSAERLKGVDSTLKIQPAKLEDSAVYLCASSFVTGGTNEKLFFGSGTQLSVL.

CDR3: CASSLGLAGRHHTDTQYF. The CDR3 bases are TGTGCCAGCAGCTTGGGACTAGCGGGGAGGCATCACACAGATACGCAGTATTTT. V usage is TRBV7-3 and J usage is TRBJ2-3, with TRBD2 identical over 13 bases. This CDR3 contains 18 residues. The junction had 8 bases not matched to a gene; V was cut back by 3 bases and J by 2 bases. Germline values: CDR1 SGHTA, CDR2 FQGTGA.

The V gene is TRBV5-5, the J gene TRBJ2-3, with 8 nucleotides matching TRBD2. The CDR3 has 16 amino acids. The V and J ends lost 3 bases and 3 bases, in that order; junction bases with no gene match: 9. Germline values: CDR1 SGHKS, CDR2 YYEKEE (reference sequence). In DNA form, the CDR3 reads TGTGCCAGCAGCTCCTCTATAGCGGGGAATACAGATACGCAGTATTTT. Encoded protein: CASSSSIAGNTDTQYF.

This rearrangement joins TRBV7-8 to TRBJ1-5; TRBD1 agrees at 8 bases. V was clipped by 0 bases and J by 4 bases; unmatched bases: 2. Looked up from germline, CDR1 is SGHVS and CDR2 is FQNEAQ. The CDR3 is 15 residues long. This CDR3 reads CASSLARTGNQPQHF. In DNA, the CDR3 is TGTGCCAGCAGCTTAGCGCGGACAGGGAATCAGCCCCAGCATTTT.

The J gene is TRBJ2-1, the V gene TRBV5-1; possible D gene TRBD2, 6 bases. The ends were cut back, 3 bases at V and 8 bases at J, with 15 bases in the middle. This CDR3 is built from 14 residues. The germline V gene encodes CDR1 SGHRS and CDR2 YFSETQ. CDR3 amino acids: CASSWTRLGDEQFF. The CDR3 coding sequence is TGCGCCAGCAGCTGGACGAGACTAGGGGATGAGCAGTTCTTC. The variable domain in full, with the rest retrieved from reference TRBV5-1 and TRBJ2-1, is KAGVTQTPRYLIKTRGQQVTLSCSPISGHRSVSWYQQTPGQGLQFLFEYFSETQRNKGNFPGRFSGRQFSNSRSEMNVSTLELGDSALYLCASSWTRLGDEQFFGPGTRLTVL.

This clone showed up just once. V gene TRBV4-1 combines with J gene TRBJ1-2, with D perhaps matching TRBD1 (5 bases). Germline CDR1 is MGHRA and CDR2 is YSYEKL. The CDR3 is made up of 16 amino acids. V shed 4 bases and J shed 3 bases, with 18 bases lying between them. Here the CDR3 DNA reads TGCGCCAGCAGCCCACAAGAGTTGGGGGGAGACTATGGCTACACCTTC. Translation gives CASSPQELGGDYGYTF.

V and J are TRBV3-1 (or the pseudogene TRBV3-2) and TRBJ2-7; 8 nucleotides match TRBD2. With V trimmed by 0 bases and J by 3 bases, 13 bases remained unmatched. The CDR3 runs to 18 residues. Germline assignment: CDR1 LGHDT and CDR2 YNNKEL (reference sequence). CDR3 residues: CASSQDRLAPMPIYEQYF. CDR3 coding DNA: TGTGCCAGCAGCCAAGATCGACTAGCGCCCATGCCAATCTACGAGCAGTACTTC.

The rearrangement joins TRBV6-7 to TRBJ1-4; TRBD1 aligns across 7 bases. TRBV6-7 is an ORF; its function is uncertain. Trimming at V came to 2 bases and at J to 15 bases, leaving 6 bases not matched to a gene. The CDR3 spans 12 residues. CDR3 loop: CASSYHSGTVFF. Written as DNA, the CDR3 is TGTGCCAGCAGTTACCATTCCGGGACAGTGTTTTTT.

This sequence joins TRBV29-1 and TRBJ2-3; no firm D call. Germline CDR1 SQVTM, CDR2 ANQGSEA. The CDR3 runs to 11 residues. V was trimmed by 3 bases and J by 3 bases, leaving 4 bases between them. CDR3 sequence reads: CSVDITDTQYF. In nucleotides, the CDR3 is TGCAGCGTTGATATAACAGATACGCAGTATTTT.

The V call is TRBV7-9, the J call TRBJ2-7; 7 bases align to TRBD1. V was pared by 4 bases and J by 0 bases, with 6 bases of the junction left unmatched. CDR3 size: 15 residues. Germline lookup yields CDR1 SEHNR and CDR2 FQNEAQ (reference sequence). Written as DNA, the CDR3 is TGTGCCAGCAGCTCAGAGGGGGACAGCTCCTACGAGCAGTACTTC. It specifies CASSSEGDSSYEQYF.

This clone was seen a few times. The rearrangement links TRBV3-1 (or the pseudogene TRBV3-2) to TRBJ1-6; D not resolved. V lost 0 bases and J 5 bases, leaving 20 bases between the germline ends. The length of the CDR3 is 19 residues. Germline V CDR1 and CDR2: LGHDT, YNNKEL (reference sequence). In DNA, the CDR3 is TGTGCCAGCAGCCAAGATAGGAGGTCGGCAGGTAGAGATAATTCACCCCTCCACTTT. Translation: CASSQDRRSAGRDNSPLHF.